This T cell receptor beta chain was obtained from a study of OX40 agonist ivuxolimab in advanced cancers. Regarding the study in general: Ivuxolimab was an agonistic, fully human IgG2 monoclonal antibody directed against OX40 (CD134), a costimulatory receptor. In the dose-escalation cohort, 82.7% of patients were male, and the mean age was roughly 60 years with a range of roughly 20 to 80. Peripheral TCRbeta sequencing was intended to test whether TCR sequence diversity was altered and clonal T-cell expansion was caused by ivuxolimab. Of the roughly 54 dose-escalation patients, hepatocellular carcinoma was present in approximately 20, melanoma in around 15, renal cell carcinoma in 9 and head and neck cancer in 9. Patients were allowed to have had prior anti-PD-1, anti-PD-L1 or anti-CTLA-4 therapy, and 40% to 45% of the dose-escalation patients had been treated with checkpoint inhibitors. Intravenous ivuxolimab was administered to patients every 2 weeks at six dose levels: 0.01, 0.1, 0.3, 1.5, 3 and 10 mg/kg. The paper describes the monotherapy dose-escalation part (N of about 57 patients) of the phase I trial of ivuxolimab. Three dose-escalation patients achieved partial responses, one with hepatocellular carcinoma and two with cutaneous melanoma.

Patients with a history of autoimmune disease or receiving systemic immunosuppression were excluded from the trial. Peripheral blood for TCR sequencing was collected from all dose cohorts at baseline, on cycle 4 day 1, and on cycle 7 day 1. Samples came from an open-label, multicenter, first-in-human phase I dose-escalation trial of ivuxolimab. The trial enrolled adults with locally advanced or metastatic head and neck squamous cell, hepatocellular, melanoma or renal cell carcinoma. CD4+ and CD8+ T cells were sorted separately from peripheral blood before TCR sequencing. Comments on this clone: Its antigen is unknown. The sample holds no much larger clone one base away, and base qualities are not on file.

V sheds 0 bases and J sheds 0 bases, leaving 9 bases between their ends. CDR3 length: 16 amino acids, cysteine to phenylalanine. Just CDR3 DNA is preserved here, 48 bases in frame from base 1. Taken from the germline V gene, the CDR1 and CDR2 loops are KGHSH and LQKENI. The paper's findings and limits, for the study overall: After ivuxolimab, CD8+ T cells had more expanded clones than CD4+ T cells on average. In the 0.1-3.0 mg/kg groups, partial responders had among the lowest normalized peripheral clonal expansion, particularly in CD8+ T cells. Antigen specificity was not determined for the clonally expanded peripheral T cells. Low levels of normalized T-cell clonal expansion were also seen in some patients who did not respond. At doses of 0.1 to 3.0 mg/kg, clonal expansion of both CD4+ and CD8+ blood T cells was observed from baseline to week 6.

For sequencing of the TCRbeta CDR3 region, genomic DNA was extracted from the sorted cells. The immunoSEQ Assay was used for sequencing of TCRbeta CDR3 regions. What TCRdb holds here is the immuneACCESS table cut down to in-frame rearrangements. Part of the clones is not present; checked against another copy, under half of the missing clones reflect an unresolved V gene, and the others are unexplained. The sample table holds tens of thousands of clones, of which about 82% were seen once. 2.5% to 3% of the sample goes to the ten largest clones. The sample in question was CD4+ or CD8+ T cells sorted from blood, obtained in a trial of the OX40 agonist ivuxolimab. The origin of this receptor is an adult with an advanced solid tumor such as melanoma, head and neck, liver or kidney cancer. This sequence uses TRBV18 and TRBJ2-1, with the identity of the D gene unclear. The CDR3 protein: CASSPPVGYSYNEQFF. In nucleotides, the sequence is TGTGCCAGCTCACCACCGGTGGGGTACTCCTACAATGAGCAGTTCTTC.